These T cell receptor beta chains were read from a single sample in a study of shared clonotypes between healthy human individuals. Clones were read by immunoSEQ multiplex PCR, and TCRdb kept only the in-frame ones, dropping some. Of some 2,500,000 clones listed, roughly 93% are singletons. What was sequenced was naive CD4+ T cells from PBMCs. All receptors come from a young man in good health. Some clones in this sample may be carry-over from other donors' samples. CDR3s include the opening cysteine and the closing phenylalanine or tryptophan. The D gene is left open where the match is weak. Clone sizes are given selectively: once, few, many, or a class where the clone is expanded.

. | . | TRBJ2-7 | TRBV11-3 | TGTGCCAGCAGCTACAAACGGGGCTTCGAGCAGTACTTC | CASSYKRGFEQYF
. | . | TRBJ2-3 | TRBV7-2 | TGTGCCAGCAGCTCCGGAGGGGCTTACACAGATACGCAGTATTTT | CASSSGGAYTDTQYF
. | . | TRBJ2-7 | TRBV4-2 | TGTGCCAGCAGCCACCCTAGAGAGTCCTACGAGCAGTACTTC | CASSHPRESYEQYF
. | . | TRBJ2-1 | TRBV6-7 | TGTGCCAGCAGTTACCCTCCCCAGACACCCCGTGGTTTGGATGAGCAGTTCTTC | CASSYPPQTPRGLDEQFF
. | . | TRBJ1-5 | TRBV6-4 | TGTGCCAGCAGTCGTGAGGCAGAAGGTCAGCCCCAGCATTTT | CASSREAEGQPQHF
. | TRBD2 | TRBJ2-1 | TRBV5-4 | TGTGCCAGCAGCTCTAGCGGGAGCTCCTACAATGAGCAGTTCTTC | CASSSSGSSYNEQFF
. | . | TRBJ2-3 | TRBV29-1 | TGCAGCGTGGGGGGGGCGGGCCTCACAGATACGCAGTATTTT | CSVGGAGLTDTQYF
. | . | TRBJ2-5 | TRBV7-9 | TGTGCCAGCAGCTTGTGGGGGGAGACCCAGTACTTC | CASSLWGETQYF
. | . | TRBJ1-5 | TRBV2 | TGTGCCAGCAGTGAAGAGGGGGGAGGTAACAATCAGCCCCAGCATTTT | CASSEEGGGNNQPQHF
. | TRBD2 | TRBJ2-7 | TRBV5-1 | TGCGCCAGCAGCTTGACCATAGCGGGAGGGAGGGACGAGCAGTACTTC | CASSLTIAGGRDEQYF
. | TRBD2 | TRBJ2-1 | TRBV7-3 | TGTGCCAGCAGCTTAACGAGACTAGCGTCCTACAATGAGCAGTTCTTC | CASSLTRLASYNEQFF
. | TRBD1 | TRBJ1-2 | TRBV18 | TGTGCCAGCTCAAGATCGACAGGGGGTGTCTATGGCTACACCTTC | CASSRSTGGVYGYTF
. | . | TRBJ2-2 | TRBV28 | TGTGCCAGTCGGGACCCCAACACCGGGGAGCTGTTTTTT | CASRDPNTGELFF
. | . | TRBJ2-5 | TRBV28 | TGTGCCAGCAGATCAAGGGAGACCCAGTACTTC | CASRSRETQYF
. | . | TRBJ1-1 | TRBV4-1 | TGCGCCAGCAGCCAAGTGGGCCGAACGAACACTGAAGCTTTCTTT | CASSQVGRTNTEAFF
. | . | TRBJ2-7 | TRBV5-1 | TGCGCCAGCAGCTTACAGCCCGGGGCCTACGAGCAGTACTTC | CASSLQPGAYEQYF
. | TRBD1 | TRBJ2-5 | TRBV6-5 | TGTGCCAGCGGGGGACAGGGGGCTGGAGAGACCCAGTACTTC | CASGGQGAGETQYF
. | . | TRBJ2-7 | TRBV7-9 | TGTGCCAGCAGCTTCGCTCGAGGAGGGCCTGAGTACGAGCAGTACTTC | CASSFARGGPEYEQYF
. | . | TRBJ1-2 | TRBV7-8 | TGTGCCAGCAGCGTGGGACGGACCGGAGCTAACTATGGCTACACCTTC | CASSVGRTGANYGYTF
. | . | TRBJ2-5 | TRBV5-1 | TGCGCCAGCAGCTTCGGAGTTGAAGAGACCCAGTACTTC | CASSFGVEETQYF
. | . | TRBJ2-1 | TRBV7-2 | TGTGCCAGCAGCCGTCGGGACGGCTCATGGAATGAGCAGTTCTTC | CASSRRDGSWNEQFF
. | TRBD2 | TRBJ2-7 | TRBV20-1 | TGCAGACCGGGGGGGGAGCAGTACTTC | CRPGGEQYF
. | TRBD2 | TRBJ2-3 | TRBV6-5 | TGTGCCAGCAGTTCGACTAGCGGGAGGCCGCCCGATACGCAGTATTTT | CASSSTSGRPPDTQYF
. | . | TRBJ2-1 | TRBV30 | TGTGCCTGGAGTGTAAGCAACTCCTACAATGAGCAGTTCTTC | CAWSVSNSYNEQFF
. | . | TRBJ2-6 | TRBV7-9 | TGTGCCAGCAGCCCCAGGGCGGGCTCTGGGGCCAACGTCCTGACTTTC | CASSPRAGSGANVLTF
. | . | TRBJ1-5 | TRBV5-1 | TGCGCCAGCAGCTTGGAGGCGAATCAGCCCCAGCATTTT | CASSLEANQPQHF
. | . | TRBJ1-2 | TRBV15 | TGTGCCACCAGCACCCGATTTGACTATGGCTACACCTTC | CATSTRFDYGYTF
. | TRBD2 | TRBJ2-1 | TRBV7-2 | TGTGCCAGCAGCTTACAAAGGACTAGTCGGCATGAGCAGTTCTTC | CASSLQRTSRHEQFF
once | TRBD2 | TRBJ2-3 | TRBV19 | TGTGCCAGTAGTACCGCCGGGACTAGTAGGGATACGCAGTATTTT | CASSTAGTSRDTQYF
. | . | TRBJ1-4 | TRBV5-1 | TGCGCCAGCCGTGAAAATGAAAAACTGTTTTTT | CASRENEKLFF
. | . | TRBJ1-5 | TRBV19 | TGTGCCAGTAGTATTCGGAAGTACGGCAATCAGCCCCAGCATTTT | CASSIRKYGNQPQHF
. | . | TRBJ1-5 | TRBV7-2 | TGTGCCAGCAGCTTAGTCTTGGGCGAGGGTCAGCCCCAGCATTTT | CASSLVLGEGQPQHF
. | TRBD2 | TRBJ2-7 | TRBV6-1 | TGTGCCAGCAGCCTAAGAACTAGCGGCTCCTACGAGCAGTACTTC | CASSLRTSGSYEQYF
. | . | TRBJ1-3 | TRBV25-1 | TGTGCCAGCAGTGAGAGGCGGTTCTCTGGAAACACCATATATTTT | CASSERRFSGNTIYF
. | . | TRBJ2-3 | TRBV10-3 | TGTGCCTCCGAGGGGAGTGATACGCAGTATTTT | CASEGSDTQYF
. | TRBD1 | TRBJ1-2 | TRBV19 | TGTGCCAGTAGTCTCCACAGGGGCTACAACTATGGCTACACCTTC | CASSLHRGYNYGYTF
once | . | TRBJ2-5 | TRBV2 | TGTGCCAGCAGTGGGGACGGCGCGGCCCAGTACTTC | CASSGDGAAQYF
once | TRBD2 | TRBJ2-1 | TRBV30 | TGTGCCTGGAGCCCCCACCGGGAGGGTTACAATGAGCAGTTCTTC | CAWSPHREGYNEQFF
. | . | TRBJ2-1 | TRBV28 | TGTGCCAGCAGTCCTCCCGGCAGATACAATGAGCAGTTCTTC | CASSPPGRYNEQFF
. | . | TRBJ2-1 | TRBV11-2 | TGTGCCAGCAGCTTATTCGGATGGGGGAATGAGCAGTTCTTC | CASSLFGWGNEQFF
. | . | TRBJ1-5 | TRBV28 | TGTGCCAGCAGTTTTGTTTCAGGGATAGGAAACAATCAGCCCCAGCATTTT | CASSFVSGIGNNQPQHF
. | TRBD2 | TRBJ2-2 | TRBV5-1 | TGCGCCAGCAGCTTGGAACAACTAGCGGGAGGGATGGAGCTGTTTTTT | CASSLEQLAGGMELFF
. | . | TRBJ2-5 | TRBV5-1 | TGCGCCAGCAGCTTCGACCAAGAGACCCAGTACTTC | CASSFDQETQYF
. | . | TRBJ1-2 | TRBV18 | TGTGCCAGCTCACCAGACAGATGGTATGGCTACACCTTC | CASSPDRWYGYTF
. | TRBD1 | TRBJ1-5 | TRBV28 | TGTGCCAGCACCGTGTCTTGGGGGACAGGGGCGATCAATCAGCCCCAGCATTTT | CASTVSWGTGAINQPQHF
. | . | TRBJ2-5 | TRBV28 | TGTGCCAGCAGTTTGCCTAGCGCTAATCACCCTGGGGAGACCCAGTACTTC | CASSLPSANHPGETQYF
. | . | TRBJ2-3 | TRBV27 | TGTGCCAGCACCACCCCGGGTGGCACAGATACGCAGTATTTT | CASTTPGGTDTQYF
few | TRBD1 | TRBJ1-5 | TRBV7-9 | TGTGCCAGCAGCAACTGGACAGGGCTCAATCAGCCCCAGCATTTT | CASSNWTGLNQPQHF
. | TRBD1 | TRBJ1-3 | TRBV5-1 | TGCGCCAGCAGCCCTTACACAGGGGGTACAAATGGAAACACCATATATTTT | CASSPYTGGTNGNTIYF
. | . | TRBJ1-1 | TRBV27 | TGTGCCAGCAGTTCAGCTGAAGCTTTCTTT | CASSSAEAFF
. | . | TRBJ2-6 | TRBV5-6 | TGTGCCAGCAGTTTGAGCTCTGGGGCCAACGTCCTGACTTTC | CASSLSSGANVLTF
once | . | TRBJ2-1 | TRBV28 | TGTGCCAGCGCCCCGGGGGTCCATGAGCAGTTCTTC | CASAPGVHEQFF